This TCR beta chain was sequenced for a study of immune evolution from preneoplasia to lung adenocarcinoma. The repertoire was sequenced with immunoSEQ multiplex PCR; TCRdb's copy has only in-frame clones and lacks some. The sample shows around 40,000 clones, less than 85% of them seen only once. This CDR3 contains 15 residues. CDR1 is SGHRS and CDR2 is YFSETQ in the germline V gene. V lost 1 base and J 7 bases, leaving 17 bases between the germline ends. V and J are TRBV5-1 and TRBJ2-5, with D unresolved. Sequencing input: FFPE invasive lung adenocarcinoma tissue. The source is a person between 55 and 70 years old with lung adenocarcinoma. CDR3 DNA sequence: TGCGCCAGCAGCTTGTCGACTCAGCCCGGCGGGACCCAGTACTTC. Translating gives CASSLSTQPGGTQYF.